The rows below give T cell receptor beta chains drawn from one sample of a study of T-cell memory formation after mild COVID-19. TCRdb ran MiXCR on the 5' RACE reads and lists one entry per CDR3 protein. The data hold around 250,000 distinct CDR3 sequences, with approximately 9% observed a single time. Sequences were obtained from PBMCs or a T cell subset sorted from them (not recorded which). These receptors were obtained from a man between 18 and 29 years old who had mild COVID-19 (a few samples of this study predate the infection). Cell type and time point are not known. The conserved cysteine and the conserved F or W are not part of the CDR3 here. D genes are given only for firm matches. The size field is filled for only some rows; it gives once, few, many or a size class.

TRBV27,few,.,ASSLSRGYGYT
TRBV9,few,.,ASSVAQSPLH
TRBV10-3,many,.,AISDQGFPGMNTEAF
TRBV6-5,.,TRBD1,ASRTDRGENYGYT
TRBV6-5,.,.,ASSYRQNTGELF
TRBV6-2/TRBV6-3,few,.,ASSYTGRSWLYGYT
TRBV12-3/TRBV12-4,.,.,ASSPLPRADEKLF
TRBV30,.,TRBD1,AWGQTGSVVAF
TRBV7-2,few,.,ASSPRHVNTEAF
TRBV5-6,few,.,ASSSRRYYGYT
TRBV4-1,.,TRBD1,ASSPGTGETEAF
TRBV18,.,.,ASSKDSTMNTEAF
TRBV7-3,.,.,ATAGTGGGEQF
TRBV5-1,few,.,ASSLEGKMNTEAF
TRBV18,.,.,ASSQGVGDVYEQY
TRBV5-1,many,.,ASSSTGFSGNTIY
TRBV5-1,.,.,ASSLVGRRGTGELF
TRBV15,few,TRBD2,ATSPGLPTDTQY
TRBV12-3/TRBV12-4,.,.,ASSLREGTEAF
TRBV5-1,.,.,ASSRSSADLAEAF
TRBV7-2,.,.,ASSLSRWTDTQY
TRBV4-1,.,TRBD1,ASSPGQGPMNTEAF
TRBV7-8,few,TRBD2,ASSLGTSLSTDTQY
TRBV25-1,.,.,ASSEVQLAGGNTQY
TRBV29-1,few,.,SVERGRPNEQF
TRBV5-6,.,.,ASSLPTGGGDTQY
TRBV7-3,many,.,ASSPKGDPNTEAF
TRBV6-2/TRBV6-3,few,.,ASSLGHNQPQH
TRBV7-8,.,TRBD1,ASSPPGQANYGYT
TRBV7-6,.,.,ASSFLARGSGELF
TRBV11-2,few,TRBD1,ASSLGGTGEAYEQY